This TCR beta chain was found in a study of T cell responses to AZD1222 COVID-19 vaccine (dated by TCRdb to about 2021). Some background on the complete study: Because spike-specific TCR depth and breadth did not differ between the two schedules, AZD1222 recipients who got a second dose at roughly 4 weeks were pooled with those who got a second dose at roughly 12 weeks. A total of about 240 trial participants underwent TCR sequencing, of whom about 210 received two doses of AZD1222 and some 26 received two doses of the MenACWY control vaccine. Trial participants were enrolled into age subgroups of 18-55, 56-69 and 70-plus years, which contained about 150, 28 and 57 TCR-sequenced participants, respectively.

Trimming at the junction amounts to 6 bases on V and 0 bases on J, and the germline ends lie 11 bases apart. CDR1 and CDR2 (SGHRS, YFSETQ) derive from the germline V gene. There are 14 amino acids in the CDR3, from cysteine to phenylalanine inclusive. The entry retains the CDR3 DNA only, 42 bases that are in frame from base 1. The CDR3 regions of human TCRbeta chains were analyzed by immunosequencing. The published analysis was carried out like this. TCRs in the repertoires were compared against a reference library of SARS-CoV-2-specific TCRs that had been generated with the MIRA antigen-specificity platform. Breadth was defined as the fraction of unique TCRs that were SARS-CoV-2-associated. Depth was defined as the fraction of total T cells that were SARS-CoV-2-associated. Using the MIRA data, each spike-specific TCR was mapped to the spike region that the TCR reacts to and placed in a CD4 or CD8 class. Log10-transformed breadth and depth values were compared by one-way ANOVA with Sidak's multiple comparisons tests. The source is immuneACCESS, and TCRdb retained only in-frame sequences with V and J called. Part of the clones is not carried over; for the studies checked, unresolved V genes explain less than half of this, and the remainder is unexplained. The V and J calls and clone size were taken over from that table, and D and trimming were inferred from the DNA. Counted in this sample were 130,000 to 150,000 clones; approximately 90% of them appeared once. The biggest ten clones account for roughly 1.7% of the sample.

Study-wide conclusions, independent of this receptor: Epitopes outside the regions mutated in the B.1.351 and B.1.1.7 variants were reportedly recognized by nearly half of the unique spike-specific TCRs. After two AZD1222 doses, spike-specific TCR breadth and depth were significantly higher than at day 0 and than in MenACWY recipients. The 56-69-year group was small, and its depth increase did not reach significance, likely because of low power. The vaccine-associated CD4 TCRs covered the entire spike protein, and the dominant responses fell in regions 160-218 and 743-854. Participants were mostly white British and included more females than males, and it was suggested by the authors that clonal diversity may have been underestimated. Conclusions about previously exposed vaccinees are limited because only five to seven AZD1222 recipients were SARS-CoV-2 seropositive at baseline. Because no day 14 peak-response samples were available, the repertoires could be characterized only after the peak T cell response.

The time point label, as the study defines it: baseline before first vaccination. Vaccinee samples came from UK trials COV001 and COV002, including a single-blind randomized controlled phase 2/3 trial of AZD1222 (ChAdOx1 nCoV-19) in healthy adults. For TCRbeta chain sequencing, PBMC samples were collected from trial participants at day 0 and at day 28 after the second dose. A note on this clone: The antigen it recognizes is unknown. No clone much larger than this one lies a single base away; base qualities are absent.

Here the chain combines TRBV5-1 and TRBJ2-3; the D gene could be either TRBD1 or TRBD2, each agreeing at 6 bases. This receptor was identified in an adult in good health. This material consisted of peripheral blood, taken on day 0 of AZD1222 vaccination. This receptor has the CDR3 CASNEGGSTDTQYF. The nucleotides read TGCGCCAGCAACGAGGGGGGTAGCACAGATACGCAGTATTTT.